These 5 T cell receptor beta chains came from one sample sequenced in a study of blood T cells in healthy people across ages. Primed by a sample-barcoded 5' primer and a J-beta primer mix, a second PCR proceeded for roughly 6 to 12 cycles. TCRdb itself ran the 5' RACE reads through MiXCR, one entry per CDR3 protein. This sample has about 1.8 million distinct CDR3 sequences, with about 50% found just once. Input material: blood. Receptors were obtained from a woman aged 40 to 50 in good health.

A remark on this clonotype: Its ends do not fully match the called genes, so a read error is possible. This sequence joins TRBV5-6 and TRBJ2-5; TRBD2 matches 11 bases. In germline, CDR1 is SGHDT, CDR2 YYEEEE. This CDR3 contains 16 residues. CDR3 loop: CASSPRLAGPQETRYF. Written as DNA, the CDR3 is TGTGCCAGCAGCCCTCGACTAGCGGGGCCCCAAGAGACCCGGTACTTC.

The V call is TRBV6-2 or TRBV6-3, the J call TRBJ2-7, with D uncertain. This CDR3 comprises 13 residues. V gave up 7 bases and J gave up 2 bases, with 12 bases separating them. CDR1 is MNHEY and CDR2 is SVGEGT in the germline V gene. The DNA for the CDR3 is TGTGCCAGCACCAACAGCGCAGCCTACGAGCAGTACTTC. It encodes CASTNSAAYEQYF.

About this clonotype: At one end the junction does not follow the germline gene, possibly because of a read error. The chain combines TRBV4-2 with TRBJ2-1, with 7 bases lining up with TRBD2. CDR1 is LGHNA, CDR2 YNFKEQ, per germline. The CDR3 totals 16 residues. CDR3 residues: CANSQEGAGSCNEQFF. Here the CDR3 DNA reads TGTGCCAACAGCCAAGAGGGAGCGGGGTCCTGCAATGAGCAGTTCTTC.

The CDR3 region has the DNA TGCGCCAGCAGTGAAACAGGGGGAACGAACAATGAGCAGTTCTTC. Its protein product is CASSETGGTNNEQFF. V gene TRBV10-1 combines with J gene TRBJ2-1; 8 bases fit TRBD1. V lost 3 bases to trimming and J lost 5 bases; unmatched junction nucleotides: 6. The CDR3 spans 15 residues. The germline CDR1 and CDR2 sequences are WNHNN and SYGVQD (reference sequence).

The gene calls are TRBV29-1 and TRBJ2-5, with D possibly being TRBD2 (5 bases). The V gene's germline CDR1 is SQVTM and CDR2 ANQGSEA. The V and J ends lost 2 bases and 5 bases respectively, with 18 bases between them. The CDR3 length is 15 residues. The CDR3 is CSVETLLAIAETQYF. DNA for the CDR3: TGCAGCGTTGAAACACTCTTAGCGATAGCCGAGACCCAGTACTTC.